This TCR beta chain was recovered during a study of vaccination and CD4 T cells after COVID-19. Study overall: Overlapping SARS-CoV-2, HCoV-NL63, HCoV-OC43 and HCoV-229E spike peptides were used to stimulate cells.

Cultured CD4+ T-cell DNA underwent Oncomine TCR Beta short-read sequencing. TCRdb used MiXCR to reprocess the PCR reads, holding one entry per CDR3 protein. The sample shows some 19,000 distinct CDR3 sequences, 45% to 65% of them seen only once. The sample holds one count of this clonotype. Its antigen is as yet unknown. As for treatment: roughly ten-day PBMC culture with coronavirus spike peptide pools or control peptides (ViraFEST assay). The CDR3 contains 14 residues. Germline V gene data show CDR1 as SGHNT and CDR2 as YYREEE (reference sequence). Trimming took off 1 base at V and 3 bases at J, with 11 bases between the two ends. Study findings and constraints: The rise in median SARS-CoV-2-reactive clonotypes, from approximately 21 to 40, was not significant. Vaccine-specific clones in convalescent patients were spike mono-reactive in 304 of 307 cases.

This TCR came from a human donor who had recovered from COVID-19. The J gene is TRBJ2-7, the V gene TRBV5-4, with D possibly being TRBD2 (5 bases). The sequencing sample was made of CD4+ T cells from blood, cultured in vitro. CDR3 sequence reads: CASSLPNGNYEQYF. CDR3 nucleotide sequence: TGTGCCAGCAGCTTGCCCAACGGGAACTACGAGCAGTACTTC. Filled out from reference TRBV5-4 and TRBJ2-7, the complete variable domain reads ETGVTQSPTHLIKTRGQQVTLRCSSQSGHNTVSWYQQALGQGPQFIFQYYREEENGRGNFPPRFSGLQFPNYSSELNVNALELDDSALYLCASSLPNGNYEQYFGPGTRLTVT.